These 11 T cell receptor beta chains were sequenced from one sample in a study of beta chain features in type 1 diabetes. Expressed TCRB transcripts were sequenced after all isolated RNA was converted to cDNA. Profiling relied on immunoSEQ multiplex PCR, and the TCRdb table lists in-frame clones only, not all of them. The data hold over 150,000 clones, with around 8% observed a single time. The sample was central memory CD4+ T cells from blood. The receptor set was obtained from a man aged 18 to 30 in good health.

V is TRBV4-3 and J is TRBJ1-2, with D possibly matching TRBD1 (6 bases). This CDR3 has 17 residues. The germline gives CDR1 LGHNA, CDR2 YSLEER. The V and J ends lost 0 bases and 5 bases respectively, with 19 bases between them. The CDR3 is CASSQEIAGGKGYGYTF. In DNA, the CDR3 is TGCGCCAGCAGCCAAGAGATAGCGGGGGGCAAGGGATATGGCTACACCTTC.

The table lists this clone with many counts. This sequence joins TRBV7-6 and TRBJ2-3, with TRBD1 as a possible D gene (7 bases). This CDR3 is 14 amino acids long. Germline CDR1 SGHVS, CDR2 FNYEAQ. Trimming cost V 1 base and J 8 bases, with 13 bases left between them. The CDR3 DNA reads TGTGCCAGCAGCTTAGTATCAGGGGGAGGTACGCAGTATTTT. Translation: CASSLVSGGGTQYF.

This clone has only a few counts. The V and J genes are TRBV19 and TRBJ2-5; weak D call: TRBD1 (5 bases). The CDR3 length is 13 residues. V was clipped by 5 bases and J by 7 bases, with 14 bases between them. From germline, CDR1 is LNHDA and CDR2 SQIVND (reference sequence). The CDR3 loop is CASSYQGLGTQYF. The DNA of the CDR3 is TGTGCCAGTAGTTACCAGGGCCTCGGGACCCAGTACTTC.

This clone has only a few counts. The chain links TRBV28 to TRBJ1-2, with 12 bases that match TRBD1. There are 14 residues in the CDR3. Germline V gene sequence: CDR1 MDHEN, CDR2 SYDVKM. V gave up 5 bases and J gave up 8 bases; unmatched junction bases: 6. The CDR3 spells CASSTGTGGWGYTF. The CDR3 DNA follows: TGTGCCAGCAGTACTGGGACAGGGGGCTGGGGCTACACCTTC.

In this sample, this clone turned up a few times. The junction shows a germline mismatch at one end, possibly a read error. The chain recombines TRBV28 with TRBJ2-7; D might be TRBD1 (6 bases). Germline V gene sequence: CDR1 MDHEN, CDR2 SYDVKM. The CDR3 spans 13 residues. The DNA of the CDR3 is TGTGCCAGCAGTTTATGGGCAGGGGAAGGTTTGAACTTC. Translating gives CASSLWAGEGLNF.

Written as DNA, the CDR3 is TGTGCCACCAGCAGAGATGGGCTGTCGACAGGGGCGTATGGCTACACCTTC. Translation: CATSRDGLSTGAYGYTF. The chain employs TRBV15 and TRBJ1-2; 8 bases match TRBD1. After removal of 0 bases from V and 5 bases from J, the junction contained 11 bases not matched to a gene. In germline, CDR1 is LNHNV, CDR2 YYDKDF (reference sequence). This CDR3 spans 17 amino acids.

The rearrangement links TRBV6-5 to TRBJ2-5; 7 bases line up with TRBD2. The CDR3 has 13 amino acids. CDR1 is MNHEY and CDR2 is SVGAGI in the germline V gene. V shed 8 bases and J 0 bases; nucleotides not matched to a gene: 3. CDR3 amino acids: CASGEGHQETQYF. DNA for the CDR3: TGTGCCAGCGGGGAGGGACACCAAGAGACCCAGTACTTC.

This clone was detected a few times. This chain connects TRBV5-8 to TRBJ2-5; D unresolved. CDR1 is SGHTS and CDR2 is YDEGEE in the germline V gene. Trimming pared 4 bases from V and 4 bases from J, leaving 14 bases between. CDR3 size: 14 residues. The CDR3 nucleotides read TGTGCCAGCAGCCCGTCGGCGACACCAGAGACCCAGTACTTC. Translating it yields CASSPSATPETQYF. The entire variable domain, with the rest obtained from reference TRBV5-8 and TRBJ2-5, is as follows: EAGVTQSPTHLIKTRGQQATLRCSPISGHTSVYWYQQALGLGLQFLLWYDEGEERNRGNFPPRFSGRQFPNYSSELNVNALELEDSALYLCASSPSATPETQYFGPGTRLLVL.

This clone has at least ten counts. The CDR3 nucleotides are TGCGCCAGCAGCCAAGAATTGTCATGGCAGGTGGGTCAGCCCCAGCATTTT. Protein: CASSQELSWQVGQPQHF. V usage is TRBV4-3 and J usage is TRBJ1-5, with D unclear. Germline values: CDR1 LGHNA, CDR2 YSLEER. Trimming took off 0 bases at V and 6 bases at J, with 18 bases between the two ends. The CDR3 runs to 17 residues.

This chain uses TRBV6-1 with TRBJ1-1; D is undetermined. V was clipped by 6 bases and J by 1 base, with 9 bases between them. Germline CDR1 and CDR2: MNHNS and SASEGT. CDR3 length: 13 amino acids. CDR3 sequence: CASSLESNTEAFF. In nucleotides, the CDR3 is TGTGCCAGCAGCCTAGAATCGAACACTGAAGCTTTCTTT.

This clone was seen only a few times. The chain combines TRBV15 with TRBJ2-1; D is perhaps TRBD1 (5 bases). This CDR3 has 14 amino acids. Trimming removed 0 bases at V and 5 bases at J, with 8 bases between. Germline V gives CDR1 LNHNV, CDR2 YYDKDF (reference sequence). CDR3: CATSRDRGHNEQFF. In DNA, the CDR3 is TGTGCCACCAGCAGAGATAGGGGCCACAATGAGCAGTTCTTC.